The 3 T cell receptor beta chains below all came from one sample that was sequenced in a study of shared clonotypes between healthy human individuals. The repertoire was sequenced with immunoSEQ multiplex PCR; TCRdb's copy has only in-frame clones and lacks some. The sample contains a few hundred thousand clones, roughly 80% of which appear only once. Material for sequencing was PBMCs. These receptors all stem from a middle-aged woman in good health. Some clones in this sample may be carry-over from other donors' samples.

V gene TRBV4-3 combines with J gene TRBJ1-4; no clear D. V lost 0 bases, J lost 6 bases, and 8 bases lay in between. Germline loops: CDR1 LGHNA, CDR2 YSLEER. This CDR3 comprises 14 residues. CDR3 DNA: TGCGCCAGCAGCCAAGACCTTACCCATGAAAAACTGTTTTTT. Its protein is CASSQDLTHEKLFF.

The J gene is TRBJ1-1, the V gene TRBV7-3; D ambiguous. Germline loops: CDR1 SGHTA, CDR2 FQGTGA. The CDR3 loop spans 13 amino acids. Deletions cut 4 bases from V and 0 bases from J, with 6 bases between. This CDR3 reads CASSYTVNTEAFF. In DNA form, the CDR3 reads TGTGCCAGCAGCTACACAGTGAACACTGAAGCTTTCTTT.

This sequence joins TRBV11-2 and TRBJ2-4, with 9 positions matching TRBD2. This CDR3 contains 15 residues. The germline gives CDR1 SGHAT, CDR2 FQNNGV. Germline trimming cut 4 bases from V and 8 bases from J; bases unmatched to any gene: 9. In DNA, the CDR3 is TGTGCCAGCAGCTCCTATAGCGGGAGAGGGGACATTCAGTACTTC. Translating gives CASSSYSGRGDIQYF.